This note documents a single TCR beta chain sequence. The antigen is undetermined. Sequenced by immunoSEQ multiplex PCR; TCRdb stores in-frame clones only, minus some. The sample holds 100,000 to 120,000 clones, 88% seen once. V lost 4 bases to trimming and J lost 4 bases; unmatched junction nucleotides: 6. Germline lookup yields CDR1 MNHEY and CDR2 SMNVEV (reference sequence). The CDR3 sequence is 14 residues long. The sample comes from a study of T cell responses to AZD1222 COVID-19 vaccine. Study-wide results and limits: A mostly white British donor set with more females was recruited, and clonal diversity was possibly underestimated. Only 5 to 7 AZD1222 recipients tested seropositive at baseline. Vaccine-associated CD4 TCRs ranged over spike, dominating at 160-218 and 743-854.

The source was peripheral blood, collected on day 0 of AZD1222 vaccination. The chain uses TRBV27 and TRBJ1-1, with TRBD1 matching over 7 bases. The TCR was taken from an adult in good health. The CDR3 region has the DNA TGTGCCAGCAGTTGGCTAGGGGGCGTCACTGAAGCTTTCTTT. Encoded protein: CASSWLGGVTEAFF.